The clone carrying this T cell receptor beta chain has a count of ten or more. This specimen comes from a study of blood T cell repertoires in COVID-19. Study overall: Acute-phase and convalescent COVID-19 samples originated in the United States, Italy and Spain. PBMCs, B-cell-depleted T cells, or T cells provided the cDNA or gDNA that made up the material.

Data came from immunoSEQ multiplex PCR; TCRdb stores just in-frame clones and leaves some out. The repertoire has 100,000 to 110,000 clones, roughly 80% of them found once; the top ten carry roughly 13%. The V gene's germline CDR1 is SGHRS and CDR2 YFSETQ. The CDR3 has 16 residues. Trimming pared 0 bases from V and 2 bases from J, leaving 15 bases between. This clonotype was obtained from a man aged 45-65 years with active or convalescent COVID-19. The chain has TRBV5-1 and TRBJ2-7; maybe TRBD2 (5 bases). What was sequenced was peripheral blood. The CDR3 here is CASSLALEGGPYEQYF. CDR3 nucleotides: TGCGCCAGCAGCTTGGCCCTCGAGGGCGGCCCCTACGAGCAGTACTTC.